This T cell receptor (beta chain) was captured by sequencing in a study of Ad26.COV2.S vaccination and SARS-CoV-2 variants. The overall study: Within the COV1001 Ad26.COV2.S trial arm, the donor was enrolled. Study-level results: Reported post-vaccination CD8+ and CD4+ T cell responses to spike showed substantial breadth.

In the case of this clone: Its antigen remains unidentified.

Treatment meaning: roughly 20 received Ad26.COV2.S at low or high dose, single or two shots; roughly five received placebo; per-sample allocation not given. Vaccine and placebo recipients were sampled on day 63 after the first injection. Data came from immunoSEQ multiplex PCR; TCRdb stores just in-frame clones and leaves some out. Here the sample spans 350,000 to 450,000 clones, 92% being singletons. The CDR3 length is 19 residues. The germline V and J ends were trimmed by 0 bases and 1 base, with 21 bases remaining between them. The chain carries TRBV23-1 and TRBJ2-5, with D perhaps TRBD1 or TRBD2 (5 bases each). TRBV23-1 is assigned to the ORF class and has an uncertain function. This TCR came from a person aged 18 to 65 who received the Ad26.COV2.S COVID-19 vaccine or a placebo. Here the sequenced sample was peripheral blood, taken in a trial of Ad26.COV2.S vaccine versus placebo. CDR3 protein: CASSQSCAPSSDSQETQYF. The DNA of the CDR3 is TGCGCCAGCAGTCAATCGTGTGCTCCTAGCTCCGACAGCCAAGAGACCCAGTACTTC.